One and the same sample provided the 20 T cell receptor beta chains below, sequenced in a study of blood T cells in healthy people across ages. Next came a second PCR, run for roughly 6 to 11 cycles, which used a sample-barcoded 5' primer along with a J-beta primer mix. TCRdb used MiXCR to reprocess the 5' RACE reads, holding one entry per CDR3 protein. The sample has some 750,000 distinct CDR3 sequences; 22% are singletons. The sample consisted of blood. These receptors all stem from a man aged 70-80 years in good health.

The V call is TRBV5-1, the J call TRBJ2-3; the D is unclear. Germline assignment: CDR1 SGHRS and CDR2 YFSETQ. The V and J ends lost 4 bases and 9 bases respectively, with 12 bases between them. CDR3 length: 12 residues. The CDR3 DNA reads TGCGCCAGCAGCCAGGACCTAATCACGCAGTATTTT. It is translated as CASSQDLITQYF.

This sequence joins TRBV18 and TRBJ2-5; TRBD1 aligns across 8 bases. The better agreement between TRBJ2-7 and the DNA end casts doubt on the J call. The CDR3 runs 18 residues. Germline CDR1 and CDR2: KGHSH and LQKENI. The chain's CDR3 is CASSPTGSTGVSSYEQYF. CDR3 in DNA: TGTGCCAGCTCACCAACGGGATCGACAGGGGTAAGCTCCTACGAGCAGTACTTC.

This clonotype was found many times. CDR3 region: CSVKTAANYGYTF. Written as DNA, the CDR3 is TGCAGCGTTAAGACAGCCGCTAACTATGGCTACACCTTC. This sequence joins TRBV29-1 and TRBJ1-2, with D possibly being TRBD1 (5 bases). The CDR3 has 13 amino acids. V lost 5 bases, J lost 0 bases, and 10 bases lay in between. CDR1 and CDR2 (germline): SQVTM, ANQGSEA.

The chain recombines TRBV4-1 with TRBJ2-5; 7 positions match TRBD2. J was trimmed by 7 bases and V by 3 bases; bases with no gene match: 14. The CDR3 loop spans 16 amino acids. The V gene's germline CDR1 is MGHRA and CDR2 YSYEKL. CDR3 nucleotide sequence: TGCGCCAGCAGCCAGTCTCGGACTCTCTGGGAGGGGACCCAGTACTTC. It codes for CASSQSRTLWEGTQYF.

The CDR3 is CASSLAQLATNEQFF. The CDR3 region has the DNA TGTGCCAGCAGCTTAGCCCAACTAGCGACCAATGAGCAGTTCTTC. The rearrangement links TRBV7-2 to TRBJ2-1; TRBD2 aligns across 7 bases. Germline-derived CDR1 and CDR2 are SGHTA and FQGNSA. Germline trimming cut 0 bases from V and 6 bases from J; bases unmatched to any gene: 5. This CDR3 region has 15 residues.

There are a few counts of this clonotype. The rearrangement joins TRBV4-1 to TRBJ2-3; D gene unclear. Germline V gene sequence: CDR1 MGHRA, CDR2 YSYEKL. The CDR3 extends over 16 amino acids. Trimming took 1 base from V and 5 from J, leaving 16 bases between them. CDR3 nucleotides: TGCGCCAGCAGCCAAGCAGTCGTAGGTGGGGAAGATACGCAGTATTTT. Translating it yields CASSQAVVGGEDTQYF.

In its sample, this clonotype was seen a few times. The chain employs TRBV29-1 and TRBJ2-5; no clear D. V gave up 5 bases and J gave up 5 bases, with 12 bases separating them. Germline V lookup: CDR1 SQVTM, CDR2 ANQGSEA. CDR3 size: 12 residues. CDR3 DNA sequence: TGCAGCGTTAAGCTCCGCCTTGAGACCCAGTACTTC. Translating it yields CSVKLRLETQYF. Full variable domain (missing parts from reference TRBV29-1 and TRBJ2-5): SAVISQKPSRDICQRGTSLTIQCQVDSQVTMMFWYRQQPGQSLTLIATANQGSEATYESGFVIDKFPISRPNLTFSTLTVSNMSPEDSSIYLCSVKLRLETQYFGPGTRLLVL.

The sample holds a few counts of this clonotype. The chain has TRBV20-1 and TRBJ2-7, with 11 positions matching TRBD2. The CDR3 covers 14 residues. After removal of 3 bases from V and 2 bases from J, the junction contained 3 bases not matched to a gene. Germline V gene lookup returns CDR1 DFQATT and CDR2 SNEGSKA (reference sequence). Here the CDR3 DNA reads TGCAGTGCTAGTAGTAGCGGGGGGGCCTACGAGCAGTACTTC. It translates to CSASSSGGAYEQYF.

This clonotype was detected only a few times. At one end, the junction sequence differs from germline, possibly due to a read error. This chain joins TRBV6-2 or TRBV6-3 and TRBJ2-6; D is undetermined. The CDR3 sequence is 12 residues long. The germline V gene has CDR1 MNHEY and CDR2 SVGEGT. This CDR3 reads CVSTKEANVLTF. The CDR3 region has the DNA TGTGTCAGCACCAAGGAGGCCAACGTCCTGACTTTC.

The CDR3 coding sequence is TGCAGTCCCGCGACTAGCCGAGAGACCCAGTACTTC. Encoded protein: CSPATSRETQYF. This chain links TRBV20-1 with TRBJ2-5; 7 positions match TRBD2. V was clipped by 8 bases and J by 4 bases; unmatched bases: 7. Per germline, CDR1 DFQATT and CDR2 SNEGSKA (reference sequence). This CDR3 is 12 amino acids long.

This chain uses TRBV12-3 or TRBV12-4 with TRBJ2-1, with D perhaps matching TRBD2 (5 bases). V dropped 1 base and J dropped 0 bases, with 10 bases sitting between them. This CDR3 is 16 amino acids long. The CDR3 reads CASSLGKRSSYNEQFF. The CDR3 DNA follows: TGTGCCAGCAGTTTAGGGAAGCGGAGCTCCTACAATGAGCAGTTCTTC.

V and J are TRBV12-3 or TRBV12-4 and TRBJ2-5, with D unresolved. Deletions cut 2 bases from V and 0 bases from J, with 10 bases between. The CDR3 spans 15 residues. The CDR3 DNA reads as TGTGCCAGCAGTTTACATCCAGGAGACCAAGAGACCCAGTACTTC. Amino acid sequence: CASSLHPGDQETQYF.

The chain is built from TRBV28 and TRBJ1-2; 7 bases line up with TRBD1. The CDR3 extends over 14 amino acids. Germline loops: CDR1 MDHEN, CDR2 SYDVKM. V gave up 2 bases and J gave up 5 bases; unmatched junction bases: 5. This CDR3 reads CASSLTGAAYGYTF. The DNA of the CDR3 is TGTGCCAGCAGTTTAACAGGGGCTGCATATGGCTACACCTTC.

Only a few counts were recorded for this clonotype. This sequence joins TRBV20-1 and TRBJ1-1; D remains unclear. The CDR3 is 14 amino acids. Looked up from germline, CDR1 is DFQATT and CDR2 is SNEGSKA (reference sequence). V shed 0 bases and J shed 0 bases, with 8 bases lying between them. Here the CDR3 reads CSARDALLNTEAFF. In DNA form, the CDR3 reads TGCAGTGCTAGAGATGCCCTCCTGAACACTGAAGCTTTCTTT.

The rearrangement links TRBV28 to TRBJ2-5; unclear D gene. Trimming left V 3 bases short and J 4 bases short, with 9 bases between. CDR1 MDHEN and CDR2 SYDVKM come from the germline V gene. The CDR3 has 13 amino acids. The CDR3 sequence is CASSFPLRETQYF. The DNA for the CDR3 is TGTGCCAGCAGTTTCCCTCTAAGAGAGACCCAGTACTTC. Full variable domain (remainder filled in from reference TRBV28 and TRBJ2-5): DVKVTQSSRYLVKRTGEKVFLECVQDMDHENMFWYRQDPGLGLRLIYFSYDVKMKEKGDIPEGYSVSREKKERFSLILESASTNQTSMYLCASSFPLRETQYFGPGTRLLVL.

The table lists this clonotype with a few counts. The rearrangement uses TRBV5-1 and TRBJ1-1; no firm D call. The CDR3 sequence is 13 residues long. Germline V CDR1 and CDR2: SGHRS, YFSETQ. V shed 6 bases and J shed 1 base, with 10 bases lying between them. The DNA of the CDR3 is TGCGCCAGCACGGCCGAGACGAACACTGAAGCTTTCTTT. Translated: CASTAETNTEAFF.

The V call is TRBV5-1, the J call TRBJ2-3, with 11 bases that match TRBD2. The CDR3 spans 18 residues. V dropped 4 bases and J dropped 0; count of bases not matched to a gene: 10. Germline CDR1 SGHRS, CDR2 YFSETQ. For the CDR3, the DNA is TGCGCCAGCAGCCGGCGGCTAGCGGGGGGCACTAGCACAGATACGCAGTATTTT. It encodes CASSRRLAGGTSTDTQYF.

The genes are TRBV7-2 and TRBJ2-1, with a possible D match to TRBD2 (6 bases). The germline V and J ends were trimmed by 5 bases and 6 bases, with 14 bases remaining between them. The germline CDR1 and CDR2 sequences are SGHTA and FQGNSA. This CDR3 is built from 14 residues. The chain's CDR3 is CASSPEGGINEQFF. The CDR3 DNA follows: TGTGCCAGCAGCCCGGAGGGAGGAATCAATGAGCAGTTCTTC.

The chain combines TRBV11-1 with TRBJ2-7; D may match TRBD1 or TRBD2 (6 bases each). The CDR3 loop spans 16 amino acids. The V end lost 5 bases, the J end lost 1 base, and 18 bases lay between the germline ends. Germline CDR1 SGHAT, CDR2 FQDESV (reference sequence). The CDR3 DNA is TGTGCCAGCAGCGGGAGTGGAAGGGGGGCATCCTACGAGCAGTACTTC. Translating it yields CASSGSGRGASYEQYF. Supplemented by reference TRBV11-1 and TRBJ2-7, the full variable domain reads EAEVAQSPRYKITEKSQAVAFWCDPISGHATLYWYRQILGQGPELLVQFQDESVVDDSQLPKDRFSAERLKGVDSTLKIQPAELGDSAMYLCASSGSGRGASYEQYFGPGTRLTVT.

The chain is built from TRBV6-6 and TRBJ2-3, with 8 bases aligning to TRBD1. Germline V CDR1 and CDR2: MNHNY, SVGAGI (reference sequence). Germline trimming cut 9 bases from V and 4 bases from J; bases unmatched to any gene: 9. The CDR3 runs 14 residues. The CDR3 DNA follows: TGTGCCAGACCGGACAGGGAGAGCGCAGATACGCAGTATTTT. Translating it yields CARPDRESADTQYF.